These 20 T cell receptor beta chains were sequenced from one sample in a study of blood T cell repertoires in COVID-19. The protocol was immunoSEQ multiplex PCR, while the TCRdb copy is restricted to in-frame clones and leaves out a portion. The table shows about 36,000 clones, with more than 60% occurring only once. Input material: peripheral blood. Receptors originate from a man aged 60 to 69 with active COVID-19.

This clone was seen a handful of times. This chain links TRBV2 with TRBJ1-1, with 10 bases matching TRBD1. The CDR3 spans 17 residues. V was clipped by 10 bases and J by 0 bases; unmatched bases: 14. The germline CDR1 and CDR2 sequences are SNHLY and FYNNEI. CDR3 residues: CATRAGTGVSMNTEAFF. CDR3 DNA sequence: TGTGCCACCCGGGCCGGGACAGGGGTTTCCATGAACACTGAAGCTTTCTTT.

The CDR3 sequence: CASSQDLAAGGYTF. As DNA, the CDR3 is TGCGCCAGCAGCCAAGATTTAGCAGCTGGTGGCTACACCTTC. This chain links TRBV4-3 with TRBJ1-2; D remains unclear. The CDR3 is 14 residues long. Germline values: CDR1 LGHNA, CDR2 YSLEER. V shed 0 bases and J shed 7 bases, with 12 bases lying between them.

The chain has TRBV7-2 and TRBJ2-1, with TRBD2 matching over 7 bases. The CDR3 runs 16 residues. Germline loops: CDR1 SGHTA, CDR2 FQGNSA. Trimming at V came to 5 bases and at J to 6 bases, leaving 13 bases not matched to a gene. The CDR3 bases are TGTGCCAGCAGCCCCTTTGGGCGGGAGATCCCCAATGAGCAGTTCTTC. It yields the protein CASSPFGREIPNEQFF.

The rearrangement uses TRBV20-1 and TRBJ2-1, with D tentatively TRBD2 (6 bases). CDR3 length: 14 residues. The germline V gene has CDR1 DFQATT and CDR2 SNEGSKA (reference sequence). Between the trimmed V and J ends, which lost 3 bases and 6 bases, there was a span of 15 bases. The DNA of the CDR3 is TGCAGTGCTAGTTCCGCGGCGCGGGGCAATGAGCAGTTCTTC. Translation gives CSASSAARGNEQFF.

The J gene is TRBJ2-1, the V gene TRBV28; D not certain. CDR3 length equals 12 residues. CDR1 and CDR2 from the germline V gene are MDHEN and SYDVKM. Trimming removed 5 bases from V and 4 bases from J, with 6 bases in between. CDR3 loop: CASSPYYNEQFF. The CDR3, as DNA: TGTGCCAGCAGTCCTTATTACAATGAGCAGTTCTTC.

J is TRBJ2-1 and V is TRBV7-9; 12 nucleotides match TRBD1. Looked up from germline, CDR1 is SEHNR and CDR2 is FQNEAQ (reference sequence). Losses at the gene ends were 5 bases for V and 7 bases for J; bases not matched to a gene: 9. CDR3 length: 16 residues. In DNA, the CDR3 is TGTGCCAGCAGCGAGGCCGGGACAGGGGGCAAGAATGAGCAGTTCTTC. It codes for CASSEAGTGGKNEQFF.

This clone was counted a few times. The rearrangement links TRBV9 to TRBJ2-1; D is possibly TRBD2 (5 bases). V was shortened by 4 bases and J by 6 bases, with 8 bases between the two germline ends. The CDR3 has 12 amino acids. Per germline, CDR1 SGDLS and CDR2 YYNGEE. Written as DNA, the CDR3 is TGTGCCAGCAGCCTGAGGGTCAATGAGCAGTTCTTC. It encodes CASSLRVNEQFF.

V usage is TRBV4-2 and J usage is TRBJ1-1; D is unresolved. The CDR3 is 13 residues long. Trimming shortened V by 1 base and J by 1 base, and 4 bases separated the two germline ends. The germline CDR1 and CDR2 sequences are LGHNA and YNFKEQ. CDR3 bases: TGTGCCAGCAGCCAAGCAGGGAACACTGAAGCTTTCTTT. It encodes CASSQAGNTEAFF.

This chain links TRBV7-2 with TRBJ2-5; TRBD2 matches at 10 bases. CDR1 is SGHTA, CDR2 FQGNSA, per germline. The CDR3 has 15 amino acids. The junction had 2 bases not matched to a gene; V was cut back by 0 bases and J by 4 bases. The CDR3, as DNA: TGTGCCAGCAGCTTAGCCAGCGGGAGGGGAGAGACCCAGTACTTC. Amino acid sequence: CASSLASGRGETQYF.

CDR3 DNA: TGTGCCAGCAGTTCCCCTTTATTAGCGGGAGGAGGTGAGCAGTTCTTC. Residues: CASSSPLLAGGGEQFF. The chain is built from TRBV6-5 and TRBJ2-1; 10 nucleotides line up with TRBD2. CDR3 length equals 16 residues. After removal of 4 bases from V and 9 bases from J, the junction contained 12 bases not matched to a gene. Germline CDR1 MNHEY, CDR2 SVGAGI.

The chain joins TRBV7-8 to TRBJ2-7; 8 bases line up with TRBD1. This CDR3 has 16 amino acids. The ends lost 5 bases at V and 7 bases at J; junction bases unmatched: 16. From germline, CDR1 is SGHVS and CDR2 FQNEAQ. This CDR3 reads CASSPLGGTGVKEQYF. The CDR3 coding sequence is TGTGCCAGCAGCCCTCTAGGGGGGACAGGAGTCAAAGAGCAGTACTTC.

As DNA, the CDR3 is TGTGCCAGCAGTCCCCGACGGCGGGGGGGCGAAAACATTCAGTACTTC. It encodes CASSPRRRGGENIQYF. The chain links TRBV28 to TRBJ2-4, with TRBD2 matching 9 bases. Germline values: CDR1 MDHEN, CDR2 SYDVKM. The V segment lost 5 bases and the J segment 5 bases; nucleotides outside the gene matches: 10. There are 16 residues in the CDR3.

This clone was seen just once. This sequence joins TRBV5-1 and TRBJ2-3; D is undetermined. Germline V gives CDR1 SGHRS, CDR2 YFSETQ. V gave up 3 bases and J gave up 4 bases, with 3 bases separating them. The CDR3 loop spans 11 amino acids. In DNA form, the CDR3 reads TGCGCCAGCAGCTACTCAGATACGCAGTATTTT. Protein product: CASSYSDTQYF.

Notes on this clone: Distinct nucleotide sequences in the sample also encode this CDR3. The gene calls are TRBV2 and TRBJ2-7, with D perhaps TRBD1 (5 bases). The ends were cut back, 4 bases at V and 3 bases at J, with 10 bases in the middle. The CDR3 has 13 amino acids. Germline-derived CDR1 and CDR2 are SNHLY and FYNNEI. CDR3 sequence: CASSVGQIYEQYF. CDR3 sequence (DNA): TGTGCCAGCAGTGTGGGGCAGATCTACGAGCAGTACTTC.

The chain links TRBV15 to TRBJ2-7, with TRBD2 identical over 13 bases. The germline V gene encodes CDR1 LNHNV and CDR2 YYDKDF (reference sequence). V was clipped by 3 bases and J by 6 bases; unmatched bases: 2. The CDR3 sequence is 14 residues long. CDR3 in DNA: TGTGCCACCAGCAGGGGACTAGCGGGATCCGAGCAGTACTTC. Translation: CATSRGLAGSEQYF. Drawing the rest from reference TRBV15 and TRBJ2-7, the complete variable domain is DAMVIQNPRYQVTQFGKPVTLSCSQTLNHNVMYWYQQKSSQAPKLLFHYYDKDFNNEADTPDNFQSRRPNTSFCFLDIRSPGLGDTAMYLCATSRGLAGSEQYFGPGTRLTVT.

The chain combines TRBV19 with TRBJ2-3, with 12 bases identical to TRBD1. Trimming at V came to 4 bases and at J to 1 base, leaving 6 bases not matched to a gene. The CDR3 loop spans 17 amino acids. CDR1 and CDR2 from the germline V gene are LNHDA and SQIVND (reference sequence). The CDR3 region has the DNA TGTGCCAGTAGTAGCCGGGACAGGGGGCCGGGCACAGATACGCAGTATTTT. Its translation is CASSSRDRGPGTDTQYF.

The V gene is TRBV7-2, the J gene TRBJ1-2; D is unclear. Trimming pared 3 bases from V and 3 bases from J, leaving 11 bases between. The germline V gene encodes CDR1 SGHTA and CDR2 FQGNSA. The CDR3 totals 14 residues. The chain's CDR3 is CASSFQAADYGYTF. Written as DNA, the CDR3 is TGTGCCAGCAGCTTTCAGGCAGCTGACTATGGCTACACCTTC. The variable domain in full, with the rest retrieved from reference TRBV7-2 and TRBJ1-2, is GAGVSQSPSNKVTEKGKDVELRCDPISGHTALYWYRQSLGQGLEFLIYFQGNSAPDKSGLPSDRFSAERTGGSVSTLTIQRTQQEDSAVYLCASSFQAADYGYTFGSGTRLTVV.

The V call is TRBV4-3, the J call TRBJ2-3; TRBD2 matches 11 bases. CDR1 is LGHNA and CDR2 is YSLEER in the germline V gene. J gave up 0 bases and V 6 bases, and 14 bases lay outside the gene matches. The CDR3 covers 19 residues. The CDR3 protein is CASSRTGTSGGPSTDTQYF. CDR3 nucleotides: TGCGCCAGCAGTCGAACCGGGACTAGCGGAGGTCCAAGCACAGATACGCAGTATTTT.

This clone was counted once. V usage is TRBV18 and J usage is TRBJ2-6; 12 bases fit TRBD2. V shed 4 bases, J shed 0 bases, and the junction held 4 bases outside the gene matches. CDR1 and CDR2 (germline): KGHSH, LQKENI. The CDR3 contains 18 residues. The CDR3 DNA reads as TGTGCCAGCTCACTCAGACTAGCGGGAGACTCTGGGGCCAACGTCCTGACTTTC. The encoded protein is CASSLRLAGDSGANVLTF.

This clone is medium-sized in the sample. This chain uses TRBV5-6 with TRBJ2-5; D is possibly TRBD1 (6 bases). Deletions cut 1 base from V and 3 bases from J, with 10 bases between. This CDR3 spans 14 amino acids. Germline values: CDR1 SGHDT, CDR2 YYEEEE. This chain's CDR3 is CASSLLTGEETQYF. DNA for the CDR3: TGTGCCAGCAGCTTGTTGACAGGAGAAGAGACCCAGTACTTC.